Below are 20 T cell receptor beta chains sequenced from a single sample in a study of CD8+ T cells in alopecia areata. Extracted RNA was reverse transcribed, and the resulting cDNA served as sequencing template. TCRdb keeps only in-frame clones here, not all; method: immunoSEQ multiplex PCR. The sample shows 150,000 to 200,000 clones, roughly 60% of them seen only once. Regarding treatment: oral pan-JAK inhibitor, 5-10 mg twice daily. Sequenced here: CD4+ T cells sorted from blood, sampled at week 24, from a patient treated with tofacitinib. Receptors originate from a human donor with alopecia areata.

This sequence joins TRBV30 and TRBJ1-2, with D possibly TRBD1 on 6 matching bases. Per the germline V gene, CDR1 is GTSNPN and CDR2 is SVGIG (reference sequence). The V gene lost 2 bases and the J gene lost 5 bases, with 21 bases spanning the gap. The CDR3 is 16 residues long. The CDR3: CAWSSQGRSIRYGYTF. As DNA, the CDR3 is TGTGCCTGGAGTTCACAGGGAAGGTCAATTAGGTATGGCTACACCTTC.

In its sample, this clone was seen a few times. The gene calls are TRBV11-3 and TRBJ1-6; 8 nucleotides line up with TRBD1. This CDR3 is 15 amino acids long. Trimming took 4 bases from V and 5 from J; bases not matched to a gene: 4. Germline V gives CDR1 SGHNT, CDR2 YENEEA. The CDR3 nucleotides are TGTGCCAGCAGCTCCCAGACAGGGGATAATTCACCCCTCCACTTT. Translated, it gives CASSSQTGDNSPLHF.

This clone is a singleton in its sample. The rearrangement uses TRBV6-9 and TRBJ2-1, with D tentatively TRBD2 (5 bases). The CDR3 sequence is 15 residues long. Per germline, CDR1 MNHGY and CDR2 SVAAGI. V lost 4 bases and J lost 3, with 13 bases in between. The CDR3 spells CASSWLATLYNEQFF. The CDR3 bases are TGTGCCAGCAGTTGGCTAGCTACACTCTACAATGAGCAGTTCTTC.

This clone appeared once. This sequence joins TRBV29-1 and TRBJ2-5; D unclear. Germline V gene data show CDR1 as SQVTM and CDR2 as ANQGSEA. The CDR3 is 12 residues long. V lost 4 bases, J lost 2 bases, and 8 bases lay in between. CDR3 bases: TGCAGCGTTGCCTCCAGTCAAGAGACCCAGTACTTC. This sequence encodes CSVASSQETQYF.

The V gene is TRBV10-3, the J gene TRBJ1-2; D remains ambiguous. Between the trimmed V and J ends, which lost 3 bases and 3 bases, there was a span of 14 bases. This CDR3 comprises 15 residues. Germline assignment: CDR1 ENHRY and CDR2 SYGVKD. The CDR3 reads CAISDYRQEHYGYTF. CDR3 nucleotides: TGTGCCATCAGTGATTATCGTCAGGAACACTATGGCTACACCTTC.

The chain combines TRBV2 with TRBJ2-1; the D is unclear. CDR3 length: 11 amino acids. Trimming took 3 bases from V and 5 from J, leaving 2 bases between them. From germline, CDR1 is SNHLY and CDR2 FYNNEI. The CDR3 DNA is TGTGCCAGCAGTGAGGACAATGAGCAGTTCTTC. It translates to CASSEDNEQFF.

This chain joins TRBV20-1 and TRBJ1-2; tentative D call: TRBD1 (5 bases). This CDR3 comprises 11 residues. Germline CDR1 and CDR2: DFQATT and SNEGSKA (reference sequence). V lost 4 bases to trimming and J lost 4 bases, with 7 bases between them. This CDR3 reads CSAIRAYGYTF. The CDR3 region has the DNA TGCAGTGCTATCAGGGCCTATGGCTACACCTTC.

In this sample, this clone turned up many times. Distinct nucleotide sequences in the sample also encode this CDR3. The chain joins TRBV19 to TRBJ2-2; TRBD2 agrees at 7 bases. The CDR3 runs to 15 residues. CDR1 is LNHDA and CDR2 is SQIVND in the germline V gene (reference sequence). The trim removed 5 bases at V and 0 bases at J, leaving 3 bases unmatched. The CDR3 reads CASSPGTTNTGELFF. CDR3 coding DNA: TGTGCCAGTAGTCCCGGGACTACGAACACCGGGGAGCTGTTTTTT.

V and J are TRBV2 and TRBJ2-3; D perhaps matches TRBD1 (6 bases). CDR3 length equals 13 residues. Per germline, CDR1 SNHLY and CDR2 FYNNEI. V lost 0 bases and J lost 8, with 9 bases in between. In nucleotides, the CDR3 is TGTGCCAGCAGTGAAGCAGGGGGTGGTACGCAGTATTTT. It encodes CASSEAGGGTQYF.

This chain joins TRBV19 and TRBJ1-5; 7 nucleotides match TRBD1. This CDR3 region has 16 residues. V trimming: 9 bases; J trimming: 0 bases; junction bases outside the gene matches: 11. CDR1 is LNHDA and CDR2 is SQIVND in the germline V gene (reference sequence). CDR3 nucleotides: TGTGCCAGCCGGACCTTGGGACAGACTAGCAATCAGCCCCAGCATTTT. This encodes CASRTLGQTSNQPQHF.

In this sample, this clone turned up once. CDR3 sequence reads: CASSDTVSGNTIYF. The CDR3 region has the DNA TGTGCCAGCAGTGATACAGTCTCTGGAAACACCATATATTTT. J is TRBJ1-3 and V is TRBV25-1, with D uncertain. This CDR3 contains 14 residues. V lost 3 bases and J lost 0, with 6 bases in between. Germline V gives CDR1 MGHDK, CDR2 SYGVNS.

The rearrangement joins TRBV6-1 to TRBJ1-2, with D possibly TRBD1 on 5 matching bases. Germline CDR1 is MNHNS and CDR2 is SASEGT. Between the trimmed V and J ends, which lost 1 base and 10 bases, there was a span of 19 bases. This CDR3 contains 15 residues. The CDR3 nucleotides are TGTGCCAGCAGTGAAGAAGGGACTATGGGCAGTACCTACACCTTC. Amino acid sequence: CASSEEGTMGSTYTF.

The chain joins TRBV5-1 to TRBJ2-5; the D is unclear. The CDR3 covers 14 residues. The germline CDR1 and CDR2 sequences are SGHRS and YFSETQ. The V and J ends lost 1 base and 4 bases respectively, with 11 bases between them. The CDR3 region is CASSLRTAVETQYF. CDR3 nucleotide sequence: TGCGCCAGCAGCTTGCGGACGGCTGTAGAGACCCAGTACTTC. Drawing the rest from reference TRBV5-1 and TRBJ2-5, the complete variable domain is KAGVTQTPRYLIKTRGQQVTLSCSPISGHRSVSWYQQTPGQGLQFLFEYFSETQRNKGNFPGRFSGRQFSNSRSEMNVSTLELGDSALYLCASSLRTAVETQYFGPGTRLLVL.

J is TRBJ2-1 and V is TRBV30; 9 bases agree with TRBD2. Germline V CDR1 and CDR2: GTSNPN, SVGIG (reference sequence). The CDR3 is made up of 15 amino acids. V lost 0 bases to trimming and J lost 8 bases; unmatched junction nucleotides: 8. CDR3 coding DNA: TGTGCCTGGAGTGTAGCGCGCGGGGGGGACTATGAGCAGTTCTTC. This codes for CAWSVARGGDYEQFF. Full variable domain (outside the CDR3, taken from reference TRBV30 and TRBJ2-1): SQTIHQWPATLVQPVGSPLSLECTVEGTSNPNLYWYRQAAGRGLQLLFYSVGIGQISSEVPQNLSASRPQDRQFILSSKKLLLSDSGFYLCAWSVARGGDYEQFFGPGTRLTVL.

This clone turned up a few times. The chain has TRBV4-3 and TRBJ1-2; D unresolved. Germline V lookup: CDR1 LGHNA, CDR2 YSLEER. The CDR3 is made up of 13 amino acids. Trimming left V 0 bases short and J 8 bases short, with 10 bases between. The CDR3: CASSQDTARGYTF. In DNA form, the CDR3 reads TGCGCCAGCAGCCAAGATACGGCGCGAGGCTACACCTTC.

The chain joins TRBV29-1 to TRBJ1-1, with no clear D. This CDR3 has 13 amino acids. Trimming took off 5 bases at V and 0 bases at J, with 10 bases between the two ends. Germline loops: CDR1 SQVTM, CDR2 ANQGSEA. The CDR3 loop reads CSVIRPMNTEAFF. CDR3 nucleotide sequence: TGCAGCGTTATTCGGCCCATGAACACTGAAGCTTTCTTT.

This clone has a handful of counts. The chain recombines TRBV6-5 with TRBJ1-1, with D uncertain. The CDR3 contains 13 residues. Per germline, CDR1 MNHEY and CDR2 SVGAGI. Trimming stripped 7 bases from V and 0 bases from J, with 9 bases between. CDR3 residues: CASNPGMNTEAFF. CDR3 nucleotides: TGTGCCAGCAATCCGGGGATGAACACTGAAGCTTTCTTT.

This chain uses TRBV29-1 with TRBJ1-2; 7 bases are shared with TRBD1. V dropped 6 bases and J dropped 4; count of bases not matched to a gene: 8. This CDR3 contains 13 residues. The germline gives CDR1 SQVTM, CDR2 ANQGSEA. In nucleotides, the CDR3 is TGCAGCGTCCATGACAGGGATCCCTATGGCTACACCTTC. This gives the protein CSVHDRDPYGYTF.

The chain is built from TRBV18 and TRBJ2-1; no clear D. Trimming took off 2 bases at V and 5 bases at J, with 13 bases between the two ends. This CDR3 comprises 15 residues. CDR1 is KGHSH and CDR2 is LQKENI in the germline V gene. In nucleotides, the CDR3 is TGTGCCAGCTCACCAGGATATCAACCTCACAATGAGCAGTTCTTC. The encoded protein is CASSPGYQPHNEQFF. The entire variable domain, with the rest obtained from reference TRBV18 and TRBJ2-1, is as follows: NAGVMQNPRHLVRRRGQEARLRCSPMKGHSHVYWYRQLPEEGLKFMVYLQKENIIDESGMPKERFSAEFPKEGPSILRIQQVVRGDSAAYFCASSPGYQPHNEQFFGPGTRLTVL.

Here the CDR3 reads CASSLDSARGAFF. As DNA, the CDR3 is TGTGCCAGCAGCTTAGATTCAGCCCGGGGAGCTTTCTTT. The chain is built from TRBV7-2 and TRBJ1-1; D is uncertain. Trimming took 1 base from V and 10 from J, leaving 13 bases between them. Looked up from germline, CDR1 is SGHTA and CDR2 is FQGNSA. The CDR3 has 13 residues.